One and the same sample provided the 6 T cell receptor beta chains below, sequenced in a study of OX40 agonist ivuxolimab in advanced cancers. Only in-frame clones appear in the TCRdb table, and some are missing; sequencing was by immunoSEQ multiplex PCR. The data show about 89,000 clones, around 90% seen once. The sample consisted of CD4+ or CD8+ T cells sorted from blood, taken in a trial of the OX40 agonist ivuxolimab. These receptors were taken from an adult with an advanced solid tumor such as melanoma, head and neck, liver or kidney cancer.

The chain carries TRBV30 and TRBJ2-5, with D perhaps matching TRBD1 (5 bases). V lost 1 base, J lost 4 bases, and 7 bases lay in between. The CDR3 covers 12 residues. CDR1 is GTSNPN, CDR2 SVGIG, per germline (reference sequence). CDR3 in DNA: TGTGCCTGGAGTGGACAGTTAGAGACCCAGTACTTC. Protein: CAWSGQLETQYF.

The V call is TRBV7-2, the J call TRBJ2-5, with 11 bases lining up with TRBD2. Germline lookup yields CDR1 SGHTA and CDR2 FQGNSA. The V and J ends lost 0 bases and 0 bases, in that order; junction bases with no gene match: 6. The CDR3 consists of 18 residues. The CDR3 spells CASSLARASGGYQETQYF. DNA of the CDR3: TGTGCCAGCAGCTTAGCTAGGGCTAGCGGGGGGTACCAAGAGACCCAGTACTTC.

The chain joins TRBV20-1 to TRBJ1-2; no firm D call. The V and J ends lost 3 bases and 4 bases respectively, with 3 bases between them. This CDR3 contains 10 residues. CDR1 is DFQATT, CDR2 SNEGSKA, per germline (reference sequence). This chain's CDR3 is CSASRYGYTF. CDR3 nucleotides: TGCAGTGCTAGCCGCTATGGCTACACCTTC.

The CDR3 is CASTTLAGGGSYEQYF. CDR3 in DNA: TGCGCCAGCACGACGCTAGCGGGAGGGGGTTCCTACGAGCAGTACTTC. The chain recombines TRBV5-1 with TRBJ2-7; 12 nucleotides match TRBD2. The CDR3 consists of 16 residues. V shed 6 bases, J shed 1 base, and the junction held 8 bases outside the gene matches. The germline CDR1 and CDR2 sequences are SGHRS and YFSETQ.

CDR3 amino acids: CASSFQSNTGELFF. The CDR3 region has the DNA TGTGCCAGCAGCTTCCAGTCGAACACCGGGGAGCTGTTTTTT. The chain links TRBV7-9 to TRBJ2-2; D is undetermined. With 3 bases removed from V and 0 bases from J, the gap between germline ends came to 5 bases. Germline V gene sequence: CDR1 SEHNR, CDR2 FQNEAQ (reference sequence). CDR3 length equals 14 residues.

DNA for the CDR3: TGTGCCAGCAGCTTTGATCTTGACAGGGATACGCAGTATTTT. This sequence encodes CASSFDLDRDTQYF. This chain joins TRBV7-6 and TRBJ2-3; D is perhaps TRBD1 (6 bases). The CDR3 runs 14 residues. Germline-derived CDR1 and CDR2 are SGHVS and FNYEAQ. Trimming left V 3 bases short and J 6 bases short, with 13 bases between.